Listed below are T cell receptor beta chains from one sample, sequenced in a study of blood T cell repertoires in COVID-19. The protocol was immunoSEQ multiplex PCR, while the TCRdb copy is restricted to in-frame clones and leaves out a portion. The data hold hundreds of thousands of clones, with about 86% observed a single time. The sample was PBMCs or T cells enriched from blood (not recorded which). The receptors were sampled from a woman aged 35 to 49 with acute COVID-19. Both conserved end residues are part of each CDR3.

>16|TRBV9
CASSVTQVAEDYGYTF
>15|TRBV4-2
CASSTGLAERDTQYF
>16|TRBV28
CASSAPTLQGNIGYTF
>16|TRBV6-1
CASSVRGLLTAGELFF
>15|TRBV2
CASKPRGGSYNEQFF
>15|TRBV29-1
CSVEDEGDHPYEQYF
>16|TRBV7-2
CASSSLREGVAYEQYF
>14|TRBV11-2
CASSSGTGVYEQYF
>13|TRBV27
CASSVVATGELFF
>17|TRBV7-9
CASSSTHARDSSYEQYF
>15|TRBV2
CASSGLATSTDTQYF
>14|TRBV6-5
CASTPGDKGNTIYF
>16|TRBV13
CASSGRDREHYNEQFF
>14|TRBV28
CASSLSGAYSPLHF
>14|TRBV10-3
CATELGANWNEQFF
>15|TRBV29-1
CSVEDLAGGYDTQYF
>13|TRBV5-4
CASSLDLAGELFF
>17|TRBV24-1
CATSPGTSGSGRETQYF
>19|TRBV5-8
CASSLEKGTRRFSNQPQHF
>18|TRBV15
CATSRDRQDFSGANVLTF